This TCR beta chain was sequenced in a study of breast tumors, draining lymph nodes, adjacent tissues. MiXCR, applied by TCRdb to the multiplex PCR reads, yields one record per CDR3 protein. The data hold about 130,000 distinct CDR3 sequences, with 15% to 20% observed a single time. This clonotype was seen at least ten times. Its specificity is unknown. Breast cancer patients provided tissue from their axillary draining lymph nodes. General observations from the study: Tumor T cell lymph node origin was a supported hypothesis, not proven. The data were judged consistent with most tumor T cells coming from lymph node and expanding in tumor. Luminal-like breast cancer showed significantly greater tumor-nontumor repertoire similarity than basal-like breast cancer did. Compared with lymph nodes, tumors were less diverse; compared with nontumor tissue, more.

The CDR3 contains 15 residues. CDR1 and CDR2 from the germline V gene are LGHNA and YNFKEQ. Trimming pared 1 base from V and 2 bases from J, leaving 9 bases between. The material sequenced was axillary lymph node tissue. The clonotype originates from a female donor with breast cancer. Some clones in this sample may be carry-over from other donors' samples. The genes are TRBV4-2 and TRBJ1-3; D remains ambiguous. The CDR3 sequence: CASSQGGGTGNTIYF. In nucleotides, the CDR3 is TGTGCCAGCAGCCAAGGGGGTGGGACTGGAAACACCATATATTTT.